This entry lists 16 T cell receptor beta chains sequenced from one sample in a study of blood T cell repertoires in COVID-19 (TCRdb year 2020). The library came from the immunoSEQ multiplex PCR assay. TCRdb stores this immuneACCESS table with in-frame sequences only. Part of the clones is absent; in the studies checked, under half of the shortfall reflects unresolved V genes, and no reason is known for the rest. The sample table records about 300,000 clones; about 88% of these occur just once. Clones ranked in the top ten supply almost 1.5% of the sample. The sample was peripheral blood. These receptor sequences come from a human donor with COVID-19, enrolled during active disease. The donor label of this sample is uncertain.

As DNA, the CDR3 is TGTGCCAGCAGTTTAGGCGGGAGCCCAGATACGCAGTATTTT. It specifies CASSLGGSPDTQYF. The rearrangement joins TRBV28 to TRBJ2-3, with 7 bases fitting TRBD2. The CDR3 has 14 residues. V trimming: 2 bases; J trimming: 4 bases; junction bases outside the gene matches: 3. Germline V gene sequence: CDR1 MDHEN, CDR2 SYDVKM.

The genes are TRBV19 and TRBJ2-7, with 8 nucleotides matching TRBD1. The CDR3 is 13 residues long. Germline assignment: CDR1 LNHDA and CDR2 SQIVND (reference sequence). V gave up 5 bases and J gave up 7 bases; unmatched junction bases: 7. The CDR3 is CASSAIRGREQYF. In DNA form, the CDR3 reads TGTGCCAGTAGTGCCATCAGGGGGCGGGAGCAGTACTTC.

V gene TRBV25-1 combines with J gene TRBJ2-1, with TRBD2 matching 8 bases. J gave up 6 bases and V 4 bases, and 8 bases lay outside the gene matches. Germline V gene data show CDR1 as MGHDK and CDR2 as SYGVNS. The CDR3 runs 15 residues. The CDR3: CASSARGGDFNEQFF. CDR3 DNA: TGTGCCAGCAGTGCACGGGGGGGCGACTTCAATGAGCAGTTCTTC. Variable domain in full (rest from reference TRBV25-1 and TRBJ2-1): EADIYQTPRYLVIGTGKKITLECSQTMGHDKMYWYQQDPGMELHLIHYSYGVNSTEKGDLSSESTVSRIRTEHFPLTLESARPSHTSQYLCASSARGGDFNEQFFGPGTRLTVL.

This clone was counted only a few times. The chain uses TRBV3-1 (or the pseudogene TRBV3-2) and TRBJ1-3, with 7 positions matching TRBD1. V lost 3 bases and J lost 2; bases outside the gene matches: 4. The CDR3 contains 15 residues. Germline values: CDR1 LGHDT, CDR2 YNNKEL (reference sequence). Here the CDR3 reads CASSQGTVPGNTIYF. The CDR3 nucleotides are TGTGCCAGCAGCCAGGGGACAGTTCCTGGAAACACCATATATTTT.

This clone was recorded only once. The V gene is TRBV24-1, the J gene TRBJ1-1; D gene uncertain. The germline CDR1 and CDR2 sequences are KGHDR and SFDVKD. The V and J ends lost 12 bases and 1 base respectively, with 11 bases between them. CDR3 length: 12 residues. The CDR3 loop is CASEAGNTEAFF. Here the CDR3 DNA reads TGTGCCTCCGAGGCTGGGAACACTGAAGCTTTCTTT.

The gene calls are TRBV7-2 and TRBJ1-4; TRBD1 matches at 10 bases. The CDR3 is 15 amino acids. Germline CDR1 is SGHTA and CDR2 is FQGNSA. The V and J ends lost 4 bases and 7 bases, in that order; junction bases with no gene match: 6. CDR3 DNA sequence: TGTGCCAGCAGCTACGGGACAGGGGTGATTGAAAAACTGTTTTTT. It translates to CASSYGTGVIEKLFF.

The gene calls are TRBV30 and TRBJ2-5; 9 bases line up with TRBD1. Losses at the gene ends were 1 base for V and 1 base for J; bases not matched to a gene: 4. The CDR3 totals 15 residues. The germline CDR1 and CDR2 sequences are GTSNPN and SVGIG (reference sequence). This chain's CDR3 is CAWSDTGGFQETQYF. CDR3 sequence (DNA): TGTGCCTGGAGTGACACAGGGGGCTTCCAAGAGACCCAGTACTTC.

The V gene is TRBV6-1, the J gene TRBJ2-2; 11 bases map to TRBD2. The length of the CDR3 is 16 residues. CDR1 and CDR2 (germline): MNHNS, SASEGT. Trimming cost V 4 bases and J 3 bases; bases outside gene matches: 4. Here the CDR3 reads CASSARTSGYTGELFF. DNA for the CDR3: TGTGCCAGCAGTGCTCGGACTAGCGGGTACACCGGGGAGCTGTTTTTT.

V is TRBV28 and J is TRBJ1-2, with TRBD1 as a possible D gene (5 bases). This CDR3 has 14 residues. From germline, CDR1 is MDHEN and CDR2 SYDVKM. V was cut by 3 bases and J by 2 bases, with 10 bases left in between. CDR3 in DNA: TGTGCCAGCAGTTTGTGGGGACTCAACTATGGCTACACCTTC. It yields the protein CASSLWGLNYGYTF.

V gene TRBV19 combines with J gene TRBJ2-7; D gene unclear. The CDR3 is 14 amino acids. CDR1 and CDR2 from the germline V gene are LNHDA and SQIVND (reference sequence). Deletions cut 0 bases from V and 3 bases from J, with 9 bases between. The CDR3 region has the DNA TGTGCCAGTAGTATAGATCACTCCCTCTACGAGCAGTACTTC. Translating it yields CASSIDHSLYEQYF.

This chain connects TRBV18 to TRBJ1-1; 9 bases map to TRBD1. The CDR3 loop spans 18 amino acids. Trimming took 4 bases from V and 1 from J; bases not matched to a gene: 13. Germline CDR1 KGHSH, CDR2 LQKENI. The CDR3 here is CASSQTTGGAGGNTEAFF. The CDR3, as DNA: TGTGCCAGCTCACAAACTACAGGGGGCGCGGGCGGGAACACTGAAGCTTTCTTT.

V gene TRBV6-7 combines with J gene TRBJ1-5, with D hard to call. TRBV6-7 is designated an ORF whose function remains uncertain. V lost 6 bases to trimming and J lost 2 bases, with 20 bases between them. CDR3 length: 17 residues. The CDR3 sequence is CASSPNRDCAGNQPQHF. The CDR3 bases are TGTGCCAGCAGCCCCAACCGGGATTGCGCGGGCAATCAGCCCCAGCATTTT.

V and J are TRBV11-1 and TRBJ2-5, with 9 bases aligning to TRBD1. Germline-derived CDR1 and CDR2 are SGHAT and FQDESV (reference sequence). Trimming took 0 bases from V and 5 from J; bases not matched to a gene: 4. There are 15 residues in the CDR3. CDR3 nucleotide sequence: TGTGCCAGCAGCTTAGCCTGGACAGGGGAGGAGACCCAGTACTTC. Encoded protein: CASSLAWTGEETQYF.

V is TRBV6-2 or TRBV6-3 and J is TRBJ2-2; no firm D call. This CDR3 has 15 residues. Trimming cost V 1 base and J 5 bases, with 11 bases left between them. Germline V gene data show CDR1 as MNHEY and CDR2 as SVGEGT. This CDR3 reads CASSYLLPRTGELFF. The CDR3 nucleotides read TGTGCCAGCAGTTACTTGCTTCCGAGGACCGGGGAGCTGTTTTTT.

This chain uses TRBV30 with TRBJ2-1; 11 nucleotides match TRBD2. Germline V gene data show CDR1 as GTSNPN and CDR2 as SVGIG (reference sequence). V lost 4 bases to trimming and J lost 0 bases; unmatched junction nucleotides: 11. This CDR3 has 18 amino acids. DNA of the CDR3: TGTGCCTGGATACTAATAGCGGGAGGGCTTAACTCCTACAATGAGCAGTTCTTC. As protein: CAWILIAGGLNSYNEQFF.

This rearrangement joins TRBV7-9 to TRBJ1-1; D is uncertain. The CDR3 is 12 residues long. The V gene lost 1 base and the J gene lost 8 bases, with 8 bases spanning the gap. The germline gives CDR1 SEHNR, CDR2 FQNEAQ (reference sequence). The CDR3: CASSLGGMEAFF. The CDR3 region has the DNA TGTGCCAGCAGCTTAGGCGGAATGGAAGCTTTCTTT.